The 25 T cell receptor beta chains given below trace back to one sample, sequenced in a study of shared clonotypes between healthy human individuals (dated by TCRdb to the early 2020s). The receptor library was made with the immunoSEQ multiplex PCR assay. Drawn from immuneACCESS, this table holds only the in-frame rearrangements with V and J called that TCRdb kept. Clones are partly lost; checked studies trace under half to an unresolved V gene and leave the rest unexplained. The sample table shows some 580,000 clones, and about 98% are seen once. The ten largest account for 0.25% to 0.35% of the sample. CD8 naive samples were CD45RO-negative cells positively selected for CCR7, giving a CD45RA+CCR7+ population that excluded TemRA cells. Sequencing input: naive CD8+ T cells sorted from blood. The intended sense of this specimen's cell subset or site label: CD45RA+CCR7+. The receptors were gathered from a young man in good health.

The CDR3 protein is CATSRADLSGFKETQYF. CDR3 coding DNA: TGTGCCACCAGCAGAGCTGACCTCTCCGGTTTCAAAGAGACCCAGTACTTC. The rearrangement joins TRBV15 to TRBJ2-5; D call uncertain. The CDR3 is 17 residues long. The ends were cut back, 1 base at V and 3 bases at J, with 18 bases in the middle. The germline V gene encodes CDR1 LNHNV and CDR2 YYDKDF (reference sequence).

The chain joins TRBV2 to TRBJ1-1, with D uncertain. Germline V gene sequence: CDR1 SNHLY, CDR2 FYNNEI. Trimming took off 11 bases at V and 1 base at J, with 11 bases between the two ends. There are 12 residues in the CDR3. The CDR3 DNA reads TGTGCCCTTAAGCGGCCGAACACTGAAGCTTTCTTT. It codes for CALKRPNTEAFF.

V is TRBV6-5 and J is TRBJ2-5; 7 nucleotides line up with TRBD1. V lost 4 bases and J lost 4; bases outside the gene matches: 12. This CDR3 has 16 amino acids. Germline V gene lookup returns CDR1 MNHEY and CDR2 SVGAGI. The CDR3 coding sequence is TGTGCCAGCAGTTCTATTCTTGGACAGGTGGGAGAGACCCAGTACTTC. This gives the protein CASSSILGQVGETQYF.

CDR3 sequence (DNA): TGTGCCAGCAGTTCCATAACCACTAGCGGACCTGGATACGAGCAGTACTTC. Encoded protein: CASSSITTSGPGYEQYF. The rearrangement joins TRBV27 to TRBJ2-7; 8 bases are a match to TRBD2. CDR3 length: 17 amino acids. V lost 4 bases to trimming and J lost 4 bases; unmatched junction nucleotides: 15. Germline CDR1 and CDR2: MNHEY and SMNVEV (reference sequence).

This clone was seen once. CDR3 loop: CASREVPGELFF. The CDR3 DNA reads TGTGCCAGCCGGGAGGTTCCCGGGGAGCTGTTTTTT. The chain carries TRBV2 and TRBJ2-2, with 7 bases lining up with TRBD2. Trimming cost V 8 bases and J 6 bases; bases outside gene matches: 3. Germline CDR1 SNHLY, CDR2 FYNNEI. This CDR3 contains 12 residues.

This rearrangement joins TRBV6-5 to TRBJ2-3, with unresolved D. This CDR3 spans 15 amino acids. The V end was cut by 6 bases, the J end by 2 bases, with 15 bases between. From germline, CDR1 is MNHEY and CDR2 SVGAGI. The CDR3 DNA reads as TGTGCCAGCAGCGTGAACCTAGGGTTCACAGATACGCAGTATTTT. Its protein is CASSVNLGFTDTQYF.

This chain uses TRBV27 with TRBJ1-1; D is undetermined. Germline V gene sequence: CDR1 MNHEY, CDR2 SMNVEV (reference sequence). The V end lost 8 bases, the J end lost 7 bases, and 11 bases lay between the germline ends. The CDR3 has 11 residues. The CDR3 DNA follows: TGTGCCAGCGGAGACTGGGGTGAAGCTTTCTTT. This sequence encodes CASGDWGEAFF.

The chain combines TRBV5-1 with TRBJ2-1; weak D call: TRBD2 (5 bases). The length of the CDR3 is 13 residues. Germline values: CDR1 SGHRS, CDR2 YFSETQ. Deletions cut 9 bases from V and 3 bases from J, with 13 bases between. The DNA of the CDR3 is TGCGCCACCTCGGGGTACGGCTACAATGAGCAGTTCTTC. It codes for CATSGYGYNEQFF.

The rearrangement links TRBV15 to TRBJ2-5; 7 nucleotides agree with TRBD1. Germline V lookup: CDR1 LNHNV, CDR2 YYDKDF (reference sequence). V gave up 3 bases and J gave up 0 bases; unmatched junction bases: 7. The CDR3 has 16 residues. The CDR3 DNA is TGTGCCACCAGCAGGGGACGACAGGGCCACCAAGAGACCCAGTACTTC. It encodes CATSRGRQGHQETQYF.

V gene TRBV5-6 combines with J gene TRBJ1-1; perhaps TRBD1 as D (5 bases). V lost 1 base, J lost 6 bases, and 10 bases lay in between. The CDR3 is 13 residues long. CDR1 and CDR2 (germline): SGHDT, YYEEEE. CDR3 amino acids: CASSLFGGPEAFF. The CDR3 DNA is TGTGCCAGCAGCTTGTTTGGGGGTCCTGAAGCTTTCTTT.

About this clone itself: The same CDR3 also results from other DNA sequences found in this sample. The V gene is TRBV4-1, the J gene TRBJ2-3; D is uncertain. Germline V gene data show CDR1 as MGHRA and CDR2 as YSYEKL. The CDR3 is 14 amino acids. Trimming removed 1 base at V and 2 bases at J, with 7 bases between. The chain's CDR3 is CASSQVGPTDTQYF. In nucleotides, the CDR3 is TGCGCCAGCAGCCAAGTTGGACCCACAGATACGCAGTATTTT.

This clone was counted a single time. This chain connects TRBV30 to TRBJ2-1; 10 nucleotides align to TRBD2. The junction had 3 bases not matched to a gene; V was cut back by 0 bases and J by 7 bases. The CDR3 sequence is 14 residues long. Germline V gene sequence: CDR1 GTSNPN, CDR2 SVGIG (reference sequence). CDR3: CAWSVLAGRNEQFF. DNA of the CDR3: TGTGCCTGGAGTGTACTAGCGGGGAGGAATGAGCAGTTCTTC.

This clone was seen a handful of times. The chain carries TRBV15 and TRBJ2-7; 8 bases align to TRBD1. V trimming: 6 bases; J trimming: 4 bases; junction bases outside the gene matches: 5. The germline gives CDR1 LNHNV, CDR2 YYDKDF (reference sequence). The CDR3 consists of 13 residues. CDR3 coding DNA: TGTGCCACCAGTCAGGACAGGGCTTACGAGCAGTACTTC. Translated: CATSQDRAYEQYF.

The V and J genes are TRBV4-3 and TRBJ1-1; no reliable D call. The germline gives CDR1 LGHNA, CDR2 YSLEER. This CDR3 region has 14 residues. The ends were cut back, 0 bases at V and 8 bases at J, with 13 bases in the middle. The CDR3, as DNA: TGCGCCAGCAGCCAAGATACTGGCAGAACAGAAGCTTTCTTT. Amino acid sequence: CASSQDTGRTEAFF.

V usage is TRBV6-5 and J usage is TRBJ2-7, with TRBD2 matching 14 bases. The junction had 5 bases not matched to a gene; V was cut back by 6 bases and J by 4 bases. Germline V gene sequence: CDR1 MNHEY, CDR2 SVGAGI. The CDR3 sequence is 15 residues long. CDR3 sequence reads: CASRSRTSGRYEQYF. CDR3 bases: TGTGCCAGCAGATCTCGGACTAGCGGGAGGTACGAGCAGTACTTC.

The chain has TRBV4-1 and TRBJ1-1, with D maybe TRBD1 (5 bases). Germline-derived CDR1 and CDR2 are MGHRA and YSYEKL. CDR3 size: 13 residues. V shed 5 bases and J shed 10 bases, with 17 bases lying between them. The CDR3 protein is CASSDRDRAVAFF. CDR3 DNA: TGCGCCAGCAGCGACCGGGACCGGGCGGTAGCTTTCTTT.

The table lists this clone with a count of one. J is TRBJ1-3 and V is TRBV10-3; TRBD1 matches at 10 bases. The CDR3 totals 13 residues. Germline V gene data show CDR1 as ENHRY and CDR2 as SYGVKD. The V segment lost 8 bases and the J segment 6 bases; nucleotides outside the gene matches: 4. CDR3 sequence reads: CAIGGQGKNTIYF. The CDR3 DNA sequence: TGTGCCATCGGGGGACAGGGGAAAAACACCATATATTTT.

J is TRBJ2-1 and V is TRBV27, with a weak D call TRBD2 (6 bases). This CDR3 has 16 amino acids. CDR1 is MNHEY and CDR2 is SMNVEV in the germline V gene (reference sequence). V lost 2 bases and J lost 2, with 13 bases in between. The CDR3 nucleotides read TGTGCCAGCAGTTTAGGTAGCGGAGGCCCCTACAATGAGCAGTTCTTC. This translates into CASSLGSGGPYNEQFF.

This clone was counted once. The J gene is TRBJ2-3, the V gene TRBV4-1; TRBD2 matches at 11 bases. The CDR3 loop spans 16 amino acids. J gave up 6 bases and V 6 bases, and 11 bases lay outside the gene matches. Germline CDR1 MGHRA, CDR2 YSYEKL. CDR3 nucleotides: TGCGCCAGCAGGCCGACTAGCGGGAAAGGCGGTGATACGCAGTATTTT. It codes for CASRPTSGKGGDTQYF.

The chain couples TRBV28 to TRBJ2-1; D call uncertain. This CDR3 has 18 residues. Trimming left V 5 bases short and J 4 bases short, with 24 bases between. Per germline, CDR1 MDHEN and CDR2 SYDVKM. The CDR3 reads CASSRLGDGQPLYNEQFF. DNA of the CDR3: TGTGCCAGCAGTCGTTTGGGTGACGGCCAGCCTCTTTACAATGAGCAGTTCTTC.

V and J are TRBV9 and TRBJ2-1; 9 bases fit TRBD1. CDR1 SGDLS and CDR2 YYNGEE come from the germline V gene. J lost 8 bases, V lost 3 bases, and 9 bases had no gene match. The CDR3 totals 15 residues. The CDR3 sequence: CASSEPGQGSDEQFF. The DNA of the CDR3 is TGTGCCAGCAGCGAGCCGGGACAGGGCAGCGATGAGCAGTTCTTC.

The chain recombines TRBV5-8 with TRBJ1-5; no firm D call. The CDR3 has 14 residues. Germline V gives CDR1 SGHTS, CDR2 YDEGEE. V gave up 0 bases and J gave up 9 bases, with 13 bases separating them. In DNA, the CDR3 is TGTGCCAGCAGCTTGGCCCAAGCGGTCGGGCCCCAGCATTTT. Amino acids: CASSLAQAVGPQHF.

This chain uses TRBV15 with TRBJ2-1, with 11 bases fitting TRBD2. V gave up 5 bases and J gave up 4 bases; unmatched junction bases: 7. Germline assignment: CDR1 LNHNV and CDR2 YYDKDF (reference sequence). The length of the CDR3 is 16 residues. The CDR3 reads CATSSQTSGTYNEQFF. The CDR3 DNA follows: TGTGCCACCAGCTCCCAGACTAGCGGGACATACAATGAGCAGTTCTTC.

The chain combines TRBV5-4 with TRBJ2-3; no clear D. V was clipped by 4 bases and J by 5 bases, with 11 bases between them. Germline loops: CDR1 SGHNT, CDR2 YYREEE (reference sequence). The CDR3 is made up of 13 amino acids. The CDR3 loop is CASSQRTGDTQYF. Here the CDR3 DNA reads TGTGCCAGCAGCCAAAGGACGGGAGATACGCAGTATTTT.

The rearrangement links TRBV11-2 to TRBJ2-2; the match to TRBD2 covers 16 bases. Germline V CDR1 and CDR2: SGHAT, FQNNGV. The CDR3 runs 18 residues. V lost 5 bases to trimming and J lost 0 bases; unmatched junction nucleotides: 3. As DNA, the CDR3 is TGTGCCAGCAGCGGGACTAGCGGGAGGGCCCCGAACACCGGGGAGCTGTTTTTT. Translating it yields CASSGTSGRAPNTGELFF.